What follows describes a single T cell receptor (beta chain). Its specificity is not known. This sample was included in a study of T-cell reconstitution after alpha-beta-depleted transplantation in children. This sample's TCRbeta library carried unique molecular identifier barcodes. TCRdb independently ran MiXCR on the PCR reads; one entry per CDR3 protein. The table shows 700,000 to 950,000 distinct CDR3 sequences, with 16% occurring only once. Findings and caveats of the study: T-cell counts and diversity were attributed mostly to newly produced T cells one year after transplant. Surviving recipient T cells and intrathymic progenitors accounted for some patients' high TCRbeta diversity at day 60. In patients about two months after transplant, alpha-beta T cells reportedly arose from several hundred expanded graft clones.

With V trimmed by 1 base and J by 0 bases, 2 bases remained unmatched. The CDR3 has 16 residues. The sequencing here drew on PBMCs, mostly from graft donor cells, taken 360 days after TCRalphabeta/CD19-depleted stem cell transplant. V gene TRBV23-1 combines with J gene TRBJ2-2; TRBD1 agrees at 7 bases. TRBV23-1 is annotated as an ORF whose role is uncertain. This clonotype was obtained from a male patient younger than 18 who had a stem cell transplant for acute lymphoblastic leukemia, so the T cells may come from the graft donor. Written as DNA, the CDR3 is TGCGCCAGCAGTCAATGGGACAGATCGAACACCGGGGAGCTGTTTTTT. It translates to CASSQWDRSNTGELFF.